The 16 T cell receptor beta chains listed next were all sequenced from one sample in a study of T-cell memory formation after mild COVID-19. TCRdb re-analysed the 5' RACE reads in MiXCR, keeping a single row per CDR3 protein. The sample comprises 120,000 to 150,000 distinct CDR3 sequences, under 25% of which are singletons, and about 2.1% rests with the top ten. The sequenced sample consisted of PBMCs or a T cell subset sorted from them (not recorded which). The receptors come from an adult woman who had mild COVID-19 (a few samples of this study predate the infection). Cell type and time point are not known.

Only a few counts were recorded for this clonotype. The chain uses TRBV5-1 and TRBJ2-1; TRBD2 matches at 11 bases. V trimming: 7 bases; J trimming: 8 bases; junction bases outside the gene matches: 8. Per the germline V gene, CDR1 is SGHRS and CDR2 is YFSETQ. There are 14 residues in the CDR3. As DNA, the CDR3 is TGCGCCAGCCTTAGCGGGGGGGCATACGATGAGCAGTTCTTC. Amino acids: CASLSGGAYDEQFF.

This clonotype was seen only a few times. The rearrangement links TRBV30 to TRBJ2-1, with 10 bases identical to TRBD2. The ends lost 3 bases at V and 6 bases at J; junction bases unmatched: 8. CDR1 GTSNPN and CDR2 SVGIG come from the germline V gene (reference sequence). The CDR3 is 15 amino acids. CDR3 sequence: CAWRRAGGPVNEQFF. The CDR3, as DNA: TGTGCCTGGAGGCGAGCGGGAGGGCCGGTCAATGAGCAGTTCTTC.

The chain recombines TRBV24-1 with TRBJ1-2; 8 nucleotides agree with TRBD1. The length of the CDR3 is 14 residues. Trimming removed 2 bases from V and 4 bases from J; junction bases left unmatched: 2. Germline V gives CDR1 KGHDR, CDR2 SFDVKD. The chain's CDR3 is CATSDSRGPYGYTF. CDR3 bases: TGTGCCACCAGTGATTCCAGGGGGCCCTATGGCTACACCTTC.

The V and J genes are TRBV20-1 and TRBJ2-5, with 8 bases lining up with TRBD1. The V and J ends lost 6 bases and 5 bases, in that order; junction bases with no gene match: 5. Germline V lookup: CDR1 DFQATT, CDR2 SNEGSKA (reference sequence). The CDR3 runs to 12 residues. The CDR3 DNA sequence: TGCAGTGCAGGACAGGGTTTGGAGACCCAGTACTTC. This gives the protein CSAGQGLETQYF.

The J gene is TRBJ1-1, the V gene TRBV2, with unresolved D. Germline-derived CDR1 and CDR2 are SNHLY and FYNNEI. Trimming cost V 0 bases and J 5 bases, with 7 bases left between them. This CDR3 comprises 13 residues. CDR3 in DNA: TGTGCCAGCAGTGAAGCCGGGCAAACTGAAGCTTTCTTT. Protein: CASSEAGQTEAFF.

This clonotype was observed a handful of times. This chain connects TRBV5-1 to TRBJ2-2; the D is unclear. Per germline, CDR1 SGHRS and CDR2 YFSETQ. The CDR3 totals 14 residues. Trimming left V 0 bases short and J 0 bases short, with 3 bases between. The CDR3 DNA reads as TGCGCCAGCAGCTTGGACCCGAACACCGGGGAGCTGTTTTTT. This codes for CASSLDPNTGELFF.

This clonotype was found a few times. J is TRBJ2-7 and V is TRBV10-3, with TRBD1 matching 7 bases. Germline values: CDR1 ENHRY, CDR2 SYGVKD. This CDR3 is 13 amino acids long. Trimming removed 5 bases from V and 5 bases from J; junction bases left unmatched: 6. CDR3 nucleotides: TGTGCCATCAGTAAACAGGGGCTCGACGAGCAGTACTTC. Its protein product is CAISKQGLDEQYF.

The chain joins TRBV6-2 or TRBV6-3 to TRBJ2-3; D is tentatively TRBD1 or TRBD2 (5 bases each). This CDR3 has 16 residues. Germline CDR1 is MNHEY and CDR2 is SVGEGT. Trimming shortened V by 0 bases and J by 5 bases, and 15 bases separated the two germline ends. As DNA, the CDR3 is TGTGCCAGCAGTTACTCGCCGGGACCGATTGGAGATACGCAGTATTTT. Protein: CASSYSPGPIGDTQYF.

This clonotype was detected a few times. The chain recombines TRBV29-1 with TRBJ2-3; perhaps TRBD2 as D (5 bases). V dropped 3 bases and J dropped 5 bases, with 12 bases sitting between them. The V gene's germline CDR1 is SQVTM and CDR2 ANQGSEA. The CDR3 consists of 13 residues. The CDR3 nucleotides read TGCAGCGTTGAGGGTGGGAGTGGAGATACGCAGTATTTT. It yields the protein CSVEGGSGDTQYF.

The chain employs TRBV5-6 and TRBJ2-3, with D possibly matching TRBD1 (5 bases). Looked up from germline, CDR1 is SGHDT and CDR2 is YYEEEE. The CDR3 loop spans 15 amino acids. Trimming took 1 base from V and 0 from J, leaving 9 bases between them. In DNA form, the CDR3 reads TGTGCCAGCAGCTTGCAGGGTGGCAGCACAGATACGCAGTATTTT. Translating it yields CASSLQGGSTDTQYF.

The chain uses TRBV2 and TRBJ2-5, with TRBD1 matching over 7 bases. The J segment lost 4 bases and the V segment lost 8 bases, leaving 7 bases of the junction unmatched. The CDR3 is 13 residues long. The germline gives CDR1 SNHLY, CDR2 FYNNEI. The CDR3 loop reads CASAKGAGETQYF. CDR3 DNA: TGTGCCAGCGCAAAGGGGGCGGGAGAGACCCAGTACTTC.

V usage is TRBV7-9 and J usage is TRBJ1-1; TRBD1 is a possible D gene (5 bases). This CDR3 has 14 residues. V lost 1 base and J lost 2, with 8 bases in between. The germline gives CDR1 SEHNR, CDR2 FQNEAQ (reference sequence). CDR3 loop: CASSLGQINTEAFF. CDR3 in DNA: TGTGCCAGCAGCTTAGGACAGATCAACACTGAAGCTTTCTTT.

This clonotype was picked up a small number of times. This rearrangement joins TRBV3-1 to TRBJ2-7; D may be TRBD1 (5 bases). Trimming left V 2 bases short and J 9 bases short, with 17 bases between. The CDR3 extends over 14 amino acids. Germline CDR1 LGHDT, CDR2 YNNKEL (reference sequence). The CDR3 reads CASSQLDISGGQYF. Written as DNA, the CDR3 is TGTGCCAGCAGCCAATTGGACATCTCTGGCGGGCAGTACTTC.

This chain joins TRBV20-1 and TRBJ2-7; 10 bases map to TRBD1. Germline-derived CDR1 and CDR2 are DFQATT and SNEGSKA (reference sequence). Losses at the gene ends were 0 bases for V and 2 bases for J; bases not matched to a gene: 4. This CDR3 comprises 15 residues. The CDR3: CSARDVGTGAYEQYF. As DNA, the CDR3 is TGCAGTGCTAGAGATGTCGGGACAGGGGCCTACGAGCAGTACTTC.

This clonotype was detected only a few times. This CDR3 reads CSVERGSSYNEQFF. The CDR3 DNA follows: TGCAGCGTTGAACGGGGTAGCTCCTACAATGAGCAGTTCTTC. The J gene is TRBJ2-1, the V gene TRBV29-1; maybe TRBD2 (5 bases). V lost 2 bases and J 0 bases, leaving 8 bases between the germline ends. From germline, CDR1 is SQVTM and CDR2 ANQGSEA. CDR3 length: 14 residues.

This chain joins TRBV7-9 and TRBJ2-3; TRBD2 matches 10 bases. The CDR3 contains 14 residues. Germline lookup yields CDR1 SEHNR and CDR2 FQNEAQ (reference sequence). J gave up 11 bases and V 0 bases, and 5 bases lay outside the gene matches. In DNA, the CDR3 is TGTGCCAGCAGCTTAGCAGAGACTAGCGGGCTGCAGTATTTT. This codes for CASSLAETSGLQYF.